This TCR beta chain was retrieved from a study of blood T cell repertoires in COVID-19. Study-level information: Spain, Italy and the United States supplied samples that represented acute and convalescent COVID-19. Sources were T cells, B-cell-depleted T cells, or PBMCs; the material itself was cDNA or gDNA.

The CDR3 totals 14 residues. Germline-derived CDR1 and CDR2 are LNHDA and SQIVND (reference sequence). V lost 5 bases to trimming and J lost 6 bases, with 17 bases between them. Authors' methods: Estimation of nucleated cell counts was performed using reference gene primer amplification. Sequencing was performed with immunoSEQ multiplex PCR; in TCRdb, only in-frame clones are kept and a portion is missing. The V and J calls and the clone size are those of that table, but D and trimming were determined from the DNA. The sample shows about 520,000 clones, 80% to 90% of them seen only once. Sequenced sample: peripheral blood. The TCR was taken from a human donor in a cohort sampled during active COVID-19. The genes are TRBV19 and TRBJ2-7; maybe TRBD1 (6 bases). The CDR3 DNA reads TGTGCCAGTAGTCAACAGGGAGTTCGGGGCGAGCAGTACTTC. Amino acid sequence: CASSQQGVRGEQYF.